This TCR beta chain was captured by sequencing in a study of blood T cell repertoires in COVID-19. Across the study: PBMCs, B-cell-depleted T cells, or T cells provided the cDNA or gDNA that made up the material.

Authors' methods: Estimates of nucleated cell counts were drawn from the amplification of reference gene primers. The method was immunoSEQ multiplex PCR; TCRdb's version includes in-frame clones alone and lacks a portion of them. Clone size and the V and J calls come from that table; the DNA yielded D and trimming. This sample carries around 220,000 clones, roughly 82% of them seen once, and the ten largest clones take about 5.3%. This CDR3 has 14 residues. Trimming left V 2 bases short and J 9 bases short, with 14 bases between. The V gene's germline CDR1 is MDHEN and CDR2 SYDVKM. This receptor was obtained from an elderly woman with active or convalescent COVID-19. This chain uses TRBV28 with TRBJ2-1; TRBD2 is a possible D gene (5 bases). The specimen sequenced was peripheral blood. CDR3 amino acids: CASSLGQVGSEQFF. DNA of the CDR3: TGTGCCAGCAGTTTAGGGCAGGTGGGGAGTGAGCAGTTCTTC.